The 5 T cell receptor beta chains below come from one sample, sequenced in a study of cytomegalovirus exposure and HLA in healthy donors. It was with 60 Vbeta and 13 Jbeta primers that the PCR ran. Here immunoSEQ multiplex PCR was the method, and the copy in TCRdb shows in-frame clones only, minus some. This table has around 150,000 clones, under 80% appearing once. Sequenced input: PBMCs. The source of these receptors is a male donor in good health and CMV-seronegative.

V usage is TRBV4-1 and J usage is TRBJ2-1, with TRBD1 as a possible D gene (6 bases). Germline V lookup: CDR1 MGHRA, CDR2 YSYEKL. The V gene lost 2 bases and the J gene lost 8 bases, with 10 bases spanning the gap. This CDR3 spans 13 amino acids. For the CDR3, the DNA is TGCGCCAGCAGCCAACAACAGGGATATGAGCAGTTCTTC. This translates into CASSQQQGYEQFF.

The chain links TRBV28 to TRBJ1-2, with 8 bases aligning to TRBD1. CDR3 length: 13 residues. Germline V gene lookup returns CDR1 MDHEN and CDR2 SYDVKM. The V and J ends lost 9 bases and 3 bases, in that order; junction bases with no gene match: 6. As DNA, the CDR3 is TGTGCCAGAGAAGGACAGGGCGACTATGGCTACACCTTC. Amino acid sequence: CAREGQGDYGYTF.

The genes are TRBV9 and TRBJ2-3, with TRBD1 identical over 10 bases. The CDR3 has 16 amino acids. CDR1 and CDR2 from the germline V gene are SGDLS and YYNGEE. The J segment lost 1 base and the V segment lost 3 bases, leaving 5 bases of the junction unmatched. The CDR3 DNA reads TGTGCCAGCAGCGCGACCGGGACAGGGGGCACAGATACGCAGTATTTT. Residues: CASSATGTGGTDTQYF. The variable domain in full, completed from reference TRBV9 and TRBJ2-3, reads DSGVTQTPKHLITATGQRVTLRCSPRSGDLSVYWYQQSLDQGLQFLIQYYNGEERAKGNILERFSAQQFPDLHSELNLSSLELGDSALYFCASSATGTGGTDTQYFGPGTRLTVL.

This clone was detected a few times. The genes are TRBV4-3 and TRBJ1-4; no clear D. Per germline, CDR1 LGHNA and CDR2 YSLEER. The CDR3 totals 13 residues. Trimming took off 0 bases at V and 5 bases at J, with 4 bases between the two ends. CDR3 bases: TGCGCCAGCAGCCAAGATAGAAATGAAAAACTGTTTTTT. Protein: CASSQDRNEKLFF.

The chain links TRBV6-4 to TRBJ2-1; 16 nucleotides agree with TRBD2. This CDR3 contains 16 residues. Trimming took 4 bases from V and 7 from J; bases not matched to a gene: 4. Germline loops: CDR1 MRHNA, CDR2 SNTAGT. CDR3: CASSAAGLAGGNEQFF. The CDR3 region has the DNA TGTGCCAGCAGTGCTGCGGGACTAGCGGGAGGGAATGAGCAGTTCTTC.